Listed below are T cell receptor beta chains from one sample, sequenced in a study of post-analysis software for immune sequencing data. From the PCR reads, TCRdb called clonotypes with MiXCR, one entry per CDR3 protein. The sample carries about 400,000 distinct CDR3 sequences, 30% to 45% recorded once. Sample: blood. These receptors all stem from a girl aged 10-17 years with multiple sclerosis. Both conserved end residues are part of each CDR3. A D gene is named only where the DNA matches it firmly. Clone size appears in some rows only: once, few, many, or a class for an expanded clone.

d_call,v_call,j_call,clone_size,cdr3_aa,cdr3_nt
.,TRBV4-3,TRBJ1-6,.,CASSQDPGANSPLHF,TGCGCCAGCAGCCAAGATCCCGGGGCTAATTCACCCCTCCACTTT
.,TRBV7-9,TRBJ2-3,few,CASSLAGFSDTQYF,TGTGCCAGCAGCTTAGCTGGCTTTTCAGATACGCAGTATTTT
TRBD2,TRBV20-1,TRBJ2-7,few,CSARLAGAYEQYF,TGCAGTGCTAGACTAGCGGGGGCCTACGAGCAGTACTTC
TRBD2,TRBV4-1,TRBJ2-1,many,CASSHPTGRNEQFF,TGCGCCAGCAGCCACCCCACCGGGAGGAATGAGCAGTTCTTC
.,TRBV6-1,TRBJ1-2,.,CASSEGVPGFDGYTF,TGTGCCAGCAGTGAAGGGGTCCCAGGGTTTGATGGCTACACCTTC
.,TRBV18,TRBJ1-5,.,CASSPTGRYQPQHF,TGTGCCAGCTCACCGACAGGACGGTATCAGCCCCAGCATTTT
.,TRBV7-2,TRBJ1-5,few,CASSVDGAGPQHF,TGTGCCAGCAGCGTCGACGGTGCAGGGCCCCAGCATTTT
.,TRBV27,TRBJ2-7,.,CASSWGAGPLYEQYF,TGTGCCAGCAGTTGGGGGGCAGGGCCCTTATACGAGCAGTACTTC
.,TRBV12-3/TRBV12-4,TRBJ1-2,many,CASSRTGGSYGYTF,TGTGCCAGCAGCCGTACTGGGGGAAGCTATGGCTACACCTTC
.,TRBV12-3/TRBV12-4,TRBJ1-1,few,CASSLARMNTEAFF,TGTGCCAGCAGTTTAGCGAGGATGAACACTGAAGCTTTCTTT
TRBD2,TRBV5-1,TRBJ2-1,few,CASSLTSGGGREQFF,TGCGCCAGCAGCTTGACTAGCGGGGGGGGCCGCGAGCAGTTCTTC
.,TRBV15,TRBJ2-1,.,CATSRAGGGKFF,TGTGCCACCAGCAGAGCTGGAGGGGGGAAGTTCTTC
.,TRBV5-8,TRBJ1-1,many,CASSVWTMNTEAFF,TGTGCCAGCAGCGTCTGGACCATGAACACTGAAGCTTTCTTT
.,TRBV5-4,TRBJ2-3,.,CASSSPGTLGDTQYF,TGTGCCAGCAGCTCGCCAGGGACTTTGGGGGATACGCAGTATTTT
TRBD2,TRBV27,TRBJ2-7,.,CASSPRTSGGTPYEQYF,TGTGCCAGCAGTCCCAGGACTAGCGGGGGGACCCCCTACGAGCAGTACTTC
.,TRBV7-2,TRBJ1-2,.,CASSFPGVYGYTF,TGTGCCAGCAGCTTCCCGGGTGTTTATGGCTACACCTTC
.,TRBV7-3,TRBJ2-1,few,CASSLKWGMGEQFF,TGTGCCAGCAGCTTAAAGTGGGGGATGGGTGAGCAGTTCTTC
TRBD1,TRBV27,TRBJ2-1,.,CASSPGTGNNEQFF,TGTGCCAGCAGTCCGGGGACAGGGAACAATGAGCAGTTCTTC
.,TRBV5-5,TRBJ2-7,.,CASSAGRCYEQYF,TGTGCCAGCAGCGCGGGGAGATGCTACGAGCAGTACTTC
TRBD2,TRBV20-1,TRBJ2-1,few,CSATVGGGSYNEQFF,TGCAGTGCTACCGTTGGCGGGGGGAGCTACAATGAGCAGTTCTTC
.,TRBV4-3,TRBJ2-7,few,CASSQDRGFYEQYF,TGCGCCAGCAGCCAAGATAGGGGGTTCTACGAGCAGTACTTC
TRBD1,TRBV4-2,TRBJ1-5,few,CASSQGTGEGQPQHF,TGTGCCAGCAGCCAAGGGACAGGAGAGGGTCAGCCCCAGCATTTT
TRBD2,TRBV10-3,TRBJ2-3,.,CAISESAGGSTDTQYF,TGTGCCATCAGTGAGTCGGCGGGGGGAAGCACAGATACGCAGTATTTT
TRBD1,TRBV6-5,TRBJ1-1,.,CASSPDSGGTEAFF,TGTGCCAGCAGTCCAGATTCAGGGGGCACTGAAGCTTTCTTT
TRBD1,TRBV10-3,TRBJ2-5,.,CAISVDLTGIQETQYF,TGTGCCATCAGTGTAGACTTGACAGGGATCCAAGAGACCCAGTACTTC
TRBD2,TRBV6-2/TRBV6-3,TRBJ2-7,few,CASSPRGVGLYEQYF,TGTGCCAGCAGTCCGCGGGGGGTAGGACTCTACGAGCAGTACTTC
TRBD2,TRBV4-3,TRBJ2-5,.,CASSPTSGVGQETQYF,TGCGCCAGCAGCCCTACTAGCGGTGTAGGCCAAGAGACCCAGTACTTC
TRBD2,TRBV20-1,TRBJ2-4,few,CSARELAGGKNIQYF,TGCAGTGCTAGAGAGCTAGCGGGGGGCAAAAACATTCAGTACTTC
.,TRBV6-5,TRBJ1-2,few,CASSYQGPTLGSNYGYTF,TGTGCCAGCAGTTACCAGGGGCCCACCCTAGGGTCTAACTATGGCTACACCTTC
.,TRBV7-9,TRBJ2-1,.,CASSPSITGKGAYNEQFF,TGTGCCAGCAGCCCCTCCATAACCGGAAAGGGGGCCTACAATGAGCAGTTCTTC
.,TRBV7-9,TRBJ2-1,.,CASTVGRRLPPYNEQFF,TGTGCCAGCACCGTAGGGAGACGGCTCCCCCCCTACAATGAGCAGTTCTTC
TRBD1,TRBV6-2/TRBV6-3,TRBJ2-7,few,CASSTPGQGAVYEQYF,TGTGCCAGCAGCACCCCGGGACAGGGGGCAGTTTACGAGCAGTACTTC
.,TRBV6-5,TRBJ1-2,.,CASSFPRGGGNYGYTF,TGTGCCAGCAGTTTCCCTCGGGGGGGAGGTAACTATGGCTACACCTTC
.,TRBV5-1,TRBJ2-1,.,CASSSPDTSIYNEQFF,TGCGCCAGCAGCTCGCCCGACACCAGTATTTACAATGAGCAGTTCTTC
TRBD1,TRBV4-1,TRBJ2-1,.,CTSSQANLGQGIGFKTNEQFF,TGCACCAGCAGCCAAGCTAACCTCGGACAGGGAATAGGATTCAAAACTAATGAGCAGTTCTTC
TRBD2,TRBV20-1,TRBJ2-7,few,CSARVLLAGGYEQYF,TGCAGTGCTAGAGTTCTACTGGCGGGGGGATACGAGCAGTACTTC
TRBD2,TRBV7-9,TRBJ2-3,few,CASSLVAGGQDTQYF,TGTGCCAGCAGCCTCGTAGCGGGGGGGCAGGATACGCAGTATTTT
.,TRBV12-3/TRBV12-4,TRBJ2-5,few,CASSLYLRAQYF,TGTGCCAGCAGTTTATACCTCCGGGCCCAGTACTTC
TRBD2,TRBV6-1,TRBJ2-1,.,CASSSAGPGGEQFF,TGTGCCAGCAGTTCAGCGGGGCCTGGGGGTGAGCAGTTCTTC
.,TRBV4-3,TRBJ1-1,.,CASSHGGQLNTEAFF,TGCGCCAGCAGCCACGGCGGACAGCTGAACACTGAAGCTTTCTTT
.,TRBV18,TRBJ2-3,.,CASSPRVYGTDTQYF,TGTGCCAGCTCACCAAGGGTTTATGGCACAGATACGCAGTATTTT